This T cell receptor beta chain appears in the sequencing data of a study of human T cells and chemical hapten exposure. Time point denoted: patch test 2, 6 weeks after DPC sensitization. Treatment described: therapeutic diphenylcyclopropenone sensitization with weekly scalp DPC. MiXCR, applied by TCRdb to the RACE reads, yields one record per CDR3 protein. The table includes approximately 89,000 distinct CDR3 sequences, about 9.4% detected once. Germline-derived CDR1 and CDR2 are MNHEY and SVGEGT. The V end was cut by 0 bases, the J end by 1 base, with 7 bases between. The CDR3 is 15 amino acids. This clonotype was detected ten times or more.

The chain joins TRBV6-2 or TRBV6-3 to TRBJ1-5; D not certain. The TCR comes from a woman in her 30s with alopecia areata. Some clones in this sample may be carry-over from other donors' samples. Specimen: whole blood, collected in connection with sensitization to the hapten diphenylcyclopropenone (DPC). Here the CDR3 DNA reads TGTGCCAGCAGTTACTCAGGAGGAAGCAATCAGCCCCAGCATTTT. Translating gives CASSYSGGSNQPQHF.